This TCR beta chain is drawn from a study of T cells after posttransplantation cyclophosphamide. Germline V gene sequence: CDR1 SQVTM, CDR2 ANQGSEA. The V gene lost 2 bases and the J gene lost 5 bases, with 11 bases spanning the gap. The CDR3 is 13 amino acids. Sequencing used immunoSEQ multiplex PCR; TCRdb keeps in-frame clones, though not all of them. Sampling found 25,000 to 35,000 clones, none seen once. V and J are TRBV29-1 and TRBJ2-3; D might be TRBD2 (6 bases). This receptor was obtained from an older woman in good health, CMV-negative, and a related stem cell transplant donor. Sequencing was done on a sample of PBMCs. The CDR3 is CSVERGRRDTQYF. The CDR3 nucleotides are TGCAGCGTTGAACGGGGGAGGAGAGATACGCAGTATTTT.